This T cell receptor beta chain was captured by sequencing in a study of blood T cell repertoires in COVID-19. In the authors' methods: Reference gene primer amplification yielded estimated nucleated cell counts. The table came from immunoSEQ multiplex PCR; TCRdb's copy has only in-frame clones and leaves some out. The V and J calls and clone size are taken from that table; D and trimming were inferred from the DNA. Among fewer than 95,000 clones listed, roughly 90% were seen once. The specimen was peripheral blood. The source of this sequence is a man over 45 with active or convalescent COVID-19.

The CDR3 sequence is CASSLWTSGTDTQYF. CDR3 DNA sequence: TGTGCCAGCAGCCTCTGGACTAGCGGCACAGATACGCAGTATTTT. The chain links TRBV7-6 to TRBJ2-3, with 9 nucleotides matching TRBD2. The length of the CDR3 is 15 residues. Trimming took 5 bases from V and 1 from J; bases not matched to a gene: 4. Germline CDR1 SGHVS, CDR2 FNYEAQ.